This T cell receptor (beta chain) was identified during a study of blood T cell repertoires in COVID-19. Study overall: Collection of acute and convalescent COVID-19 samples took place in the United States, Italy and Spain. PBMCs, B-cell-depleted T cells, or T cells provided the cDNA or gDNA that made up the material.

Seattle participants joined during active infection and were tracked over time. In the original workflow: How many nucleated cells were present was estimated from reference gene primer amplification. The repertoire was sequenced with immunoSEQ multiplex PCR; TCRdb's copy has only in-frame clones and lacks some. Clone size and the V and J calls come from that table; the DNA yielded D and trimming. The sample includes 300,000 to 350,000 clones, about 90% of them seen just once. The TCR was taken from a woman between 50 and 59 years old with COVID-19, enrolled during active disease. The sample consisted of peripheral blood.

Here the CDR3 reads CATSDPGRTYGYTF. DNA for the CDR3: TGTGCCACCAGTGATCCTGGACGGACTTATGGCTACACCTTC. This chain links TRBV24-1 with TRBJ1-2, with unresolved D. The CDR3 totals 14 residues. V gave up 3 bases and J gave up 5 bases, with 12 bases separating them. The germline V gene encodes CDR1 KGHDR and CDR2 SFDVKD.